The T cell receptor beta chain under discussion was sequenced for a study of T cells expressing NK-cell markers. Study-level information: Most of the eight sequenced donors tested HCMV-seropositive; one tested seronegative. Findings and limits, study-wide: NKG2C+ dominant clonotype frequencies in more than 5 donors were roughly 1.0-7.0% of CD8+ T cells.

The CDR3 totals 14 residues. Germline V lookup: CDR1 SNHLY, CDR2 FYNNEI. Details on this clonotype: The antigen is not known.

The authors made TCR beta cDNA libraries by 5'RACE template switching. This switching added a universal primer site and UMIs. Reanalyzing the 5' RACE reads, TCRdb keeps one entry per CDR3 protein, without DNA. The sample table includes around 550,000 distinct CDR3 sequences. Sequenced input: blood T cells: a sorted CD56 or NKG2C T cell subset, CD4+ or CD8+ T cells, or bulk PBMC T cells (not recorded which). V and J are TRBV2 and TRBJ2-7; the D call from TCRdb, TRBD1, cannot be confirmed without DNA. This sequence was found in a man in his late teens or twenties in good health. Here the CDR3 reads CASSGQGLGYEQYF.